These 16 T cell receptor beta chains were sequenced from one sample in a study of T cells after yellow fever vaccination (dated by TCRdb to between 2018 and 2020). The treatment or condition label here, explained by the study, means: live attenuated yellow fever vaccine strain. Library creation used 5' RACE. The sequencing machine was an Illumina NovaSeq 6000. Using fastp at Q25 and MiXCR, TCRdb reprocessed the public reads and kept productive beta chains. Identical CDR3 proteins give one entry, which carries the most common genes and DNA. Here the sample has more than 45,000 distinct CDR3 sequences; around 5.4% occur a single time. Clones ranked in the top ten supply roughly 28% of the sample. The specimen comprised PBMCs, either bulk or a sorted T-cell subset (CD4+, CD8+, memory, or dextramer-sorted; not recorded which), sampled on the day of the yellow fever booster vaccination. The receptors here all came from a man aged 18 to 30 who received the YFV17D yellow fever vaccine.

This clonotype was seen only a few times. The chain links TRBV4-3 to TRBJ2-7; tentatively, D is TRBD1 (5 bases). The V gene lost 3 bases and the J gene lost 2 bases, with 8 bases spanning the gap. Germline V CDR1 and CDR2: LGHNA, YSLEER. This CDR3 contains 13 residues. The CDR3 region is CASSQDMTYEQYF. DNA for the CDR3: TGCGCCAGCAGCCAGGACATGACCTACGAGCAGTACTTC.

The chain uses TRBV7-9 and TRBJ2-3; D gene uncertain. This CDR3 is built from 16 residues. V dropped 4 bases and J dropped 2 bases, with 16 bases sitting between them. Germline lookup yields CDR1 SEHNR and CDR2 FQNEAQ (reference sequence). CDR3 residues: CASSSRPGLFTDTQYF. CDR3 nucleotide sequence: TGTGCCAGCAGCTCAAGACCCGGATTGTTCACAGATACGCAGTATTTT.

This chain links TRBV20-1 with TRBJ2-1; no clear D gene. Matching the DNA end better, TRBJ2-7 makes the J call doubtful. The V gene's germline CDR1 is DFQATT and CDR2 SNEGSKA (reference sequence). CDR3 length: 12 amino acids. The CDR3 bases are TGCAGTGCTCGAACGCTCATCGACGAGCAGTACTTC. This gives the protein CSARTLIDEQYF.

This clonotype was counted only a few times. CDR3 sequence: CASSPSGGLSDTQYF. The CDR3 region has the DNA TGTGCCAGCTCACCTAGCGGGGGGCTTTCAGATACGCAGTATTTT. This chain links TRBV18 with TRBJ2-3; 10 bases align to TRBD2. Germline lookup yields CDR1 KGHSH and CDR2 LQKENI. The CDR3 has 15 residues. The V and J ends lost 3 bases and 4 bases, in that order; junction bases with no gene match: 4.

The chain uses TRBV7-9 and TRBJ2-2; D unresolved. CDR3 length equals 11 residues. Germline V gives CDR1 SEHNR, CDR2 FQNEAQ (reference sequence). Trimming shortened V by 7 bases and J by 5 bases, and 5 bases separated the two germline ends. The CDR3 spells CASTPTGELFF. Written as DNA, the CDR3 is TGTGCCAGCACCCCGACCGGGGAGCTGTTTTTT.

The chain carries TRBV5-1 and TRBJ2-7; 8 nucleotides align to TRBD1. Germline V CDR1 and CDR2: SGHRS, YFSETQ. Trimming at V came to 5 bases and at J to 3 bases, leaving 10 bases not matched to a gene. The CDR3 extends over 15 amino acids. CDR3 coding DNA: TGCGCCAGCAGTCTTGGGACAGGAGGACGCTACGAGCAGTACTTC. Its translation: CASSLGTGGRYEQYF. Filled out from reference TRBV5-1 and TRBJ2-7, the complete variable domain reads KAGVTQTPRYLIKTRGQQVTLSCSPISGHRSVSWYQQTPGQGLQFLFEYFSETQRNKGNFPGRFSGRQFSNSRSEMNVSTLELGDSALYLCASSLGTGGRYEQYFGPGTRLTVT.

This clonotype was seen a few times. The chain uses TRBV12-5 and TRBJ2-3; D gene ambiguous. V lost 6 bases and J 7 bases, leaving 8 bases between the germline ends. CDR3 length equals 11 residues. Per the germline V gene, CDR1 is LGHNT and CDR2 is FRNRAP. The CDR3 DNA follows: TGTGCTAGTGGAGGTGGGAATACGCAGTATTTT. Protein sequence: CASGGGNTQYF.

There are a few counts of this clonotype. The chain combines TRBV13 with TRBJ2-1, with TRBD1 as a possible D gene (5 bases). The V gene's germline CDR1 is PRHDT and CDR2 FYEKMQ (reference sequence). Trimming took off 4 bases at V and 0 bases at J, with 22 bases between the two ends. CDR3 size: 19 residues. CDR3 protein: CASSSSLGRGDTSYNEQFF. The CDR3 nucleotides read TGTGCCAGCAGCTCATCGCTTGGTAGGGGCGATACCTCCTACAATGAGCAGTTCTTC. Filled out from reference TRBV13 and TRBJ2-1, the complete variable domain reads AAGVIQSPRHLIKEKRETATLKCYPIPRHDTVYWYQQGPGQDPQFLISFYEKMQSDKGSIPDRFSAQQFSDYHSELNMSSLELGDSALYFCASSSSLGRGDTSYNEQFFGPGTRLTVL.

The chain uses TRBV4-3 and TRBJ2-1, with D unresolved. V was pared by 1 base and J by 6 bases, with 10 bases between. There are 14 residues in the CDR3. Germline-derived CDR1 and CDR2 are LGHNA and YSLEER. The CDR3 DNA reads as TGCGCCAGCAGCCAAGGTGTTATCCTCAATGAGCAGTTCTTC. Protein: CASSQGVILNEQFF.

The chain couples TRBV12-5 to TRBJ2-1; no firm D call. Trimming took 1 base from V and 6 from J, leaving 16 bases between them. CDR1 LGHNT and CDR2 FRNRAP come from the germline V gene. This CDR3 region has 16 residues. The chain's CDR3 is CASGLARLIGFNEQFF. CDR3 sequence (DNA): TGTGCTAGTGGTTTGGCCAGGCTAATTGGTTTCAATGAGCAGTTCTTC.

This clonotype came up many times. J is TRBJ2-2 and V is TRBV20-1, with D hard to call. Germline V gives CDR1 DFQATT, CDR2 SNEGSKA (reference sequence). Deletions cut 2 bases from V and 0 bases from J, with 10 bases between. The CDR3 extends over 15 amino acids. The CDR3 nucleotides are TGCAGTGCTAGAAGTGGCATCGCGAACACCGGGGAGCTGTTTTTT. It translates to CSARSGIANTGELFF.

In its sample, this clonotype was seen many times. V is TRBV29-1 and J is TRBJ1-4, with 7 bases that match TRBD1. This CDR3 comprises 13 residues. V lost 6 bases and J lost 7; bases outside the gene matches: 8. Germline CDR1 and CDR2: SQVTM and ANQGSEA. CDR3 region: CSVVQGLGEKLFF. The CDR3 DNA is TGCAGCGTCGTACAGGGGTTGGGTGAAAAACTGTTTTTT.

This clonotype appeared many times. The chain links TRBV12-3 or TRBV12-4 to TRBJ2-7; a weak D match, TRBD1 (7 bases). CDR3 length: 15 residues. Trimming stripped 6 bases from V and 1 base from J, with 16 bases between. The CDR3: CASRRSGGGSYEQYF. The CDR3 coding sequence is TGTGCCAGCAGGCGATCAGGGGGAGGATCCTACGAGCAGTACTTC.

This clonotype appeared many times. The rearrangement uses TRBV4-3 and TRBJ1-3; D gene unclear. Germline CDR1 is LGHNA and CDR2 is YSLEER. The germline V and J ends were trimmed by 0 bases and 0 bases, with 9 bases remaining between them. This CDR3 has 16 amino acids. This CDR3 is CASSQDTAFSGNTIYF. The CDR3 DNA reads as TGCGCCAGCAGCCAAGATACGGCATTCTCTGGAAACACCATATATTTT.

In this sample, this clonotype turned up many times. J is TRBJ2-1 and V is TRBV6-5; D unclear. The CDR3 has 11 amino acids. The germline CDR1 and CDR2 sequences are MNHEY and SVGAGI. The V gene lost 7 bases and the J gene lost 4 bases, with 5 bases spanning the gap. As DNA, the CDR3 is TGTGCCAGCATCAAATACAATGAGCAGTTCTTC. This sequence encodes CASIKYNEQFF.

This clonotype appeared many times. V is TRBV4-1 and J is TRBJ2-5; 9 bases align to TRBD1. J was trimmed by 2 bases and V by 4 bases; bases with no gene match: 8. The CDR3 runs 16 residues. Germline-derived CDR1 and CDR2 are MGHRA and YSYEKL. CDR3 DNA sequence: TGCGCCAGCAGCCGGGTAGTGGACAGGGGTCAAGAGACCCAGTACTTC. It codes for CASSRVVDRGQETQYF.